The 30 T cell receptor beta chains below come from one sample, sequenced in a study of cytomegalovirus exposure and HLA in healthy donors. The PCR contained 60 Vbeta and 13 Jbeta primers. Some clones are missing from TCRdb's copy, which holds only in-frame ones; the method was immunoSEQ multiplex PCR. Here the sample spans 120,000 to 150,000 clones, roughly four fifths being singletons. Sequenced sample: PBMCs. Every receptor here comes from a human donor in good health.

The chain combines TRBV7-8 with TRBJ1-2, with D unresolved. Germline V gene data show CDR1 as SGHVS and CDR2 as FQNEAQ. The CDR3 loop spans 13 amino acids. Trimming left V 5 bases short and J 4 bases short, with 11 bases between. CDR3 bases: TGTGCCAGCAGCCTTACCGGGATCTATGGCTACACCTTC. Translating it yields CASSLTGIYGYTF.

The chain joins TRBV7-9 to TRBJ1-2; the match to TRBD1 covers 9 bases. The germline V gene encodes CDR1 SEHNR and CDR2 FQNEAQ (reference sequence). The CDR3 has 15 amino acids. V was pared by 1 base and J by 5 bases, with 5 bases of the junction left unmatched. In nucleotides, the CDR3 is TGTGCCAGCAGCTTAGTCGAACAGGGGGCGTATGGCTACACCTTC. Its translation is CASSLVEQGAYGYTF.

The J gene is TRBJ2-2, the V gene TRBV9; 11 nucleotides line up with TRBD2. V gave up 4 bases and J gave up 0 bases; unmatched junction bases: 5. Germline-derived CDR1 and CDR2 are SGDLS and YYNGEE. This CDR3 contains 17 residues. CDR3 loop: CASSTRTSGPNTGELFF. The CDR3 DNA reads TGTGCCAGCAGCACTCGGACTAGCGGGCCGAACACCGGGGAGCTGTTTTTT.

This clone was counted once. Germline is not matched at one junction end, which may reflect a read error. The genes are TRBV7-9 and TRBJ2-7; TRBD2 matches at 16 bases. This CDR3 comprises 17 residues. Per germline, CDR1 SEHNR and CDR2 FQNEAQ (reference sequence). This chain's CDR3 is CSSSLGGLAGGPLEQYF. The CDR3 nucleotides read TGTTCCAGCAGCTTAGGGGGACTAGCGGGAGGGCCTCTCGAGCAGTACTTC.

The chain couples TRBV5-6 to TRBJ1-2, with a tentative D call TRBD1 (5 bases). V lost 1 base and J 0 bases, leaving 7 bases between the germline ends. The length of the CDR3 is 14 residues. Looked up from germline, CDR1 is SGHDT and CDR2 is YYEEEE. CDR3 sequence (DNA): TGTGCCAGCAGCTTGTGGGGGGCTAACTATGGCTACACCTTC. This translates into CASSLWGANYGYTF.

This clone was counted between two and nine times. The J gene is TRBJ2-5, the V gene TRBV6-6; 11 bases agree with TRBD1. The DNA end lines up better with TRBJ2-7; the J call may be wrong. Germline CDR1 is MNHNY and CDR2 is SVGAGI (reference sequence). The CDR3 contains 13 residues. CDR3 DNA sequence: TGTGCCAGCAGTTTTGGGACAGGGGGCGAGCAGTACTTC. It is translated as CASSFGTGGEQYF.

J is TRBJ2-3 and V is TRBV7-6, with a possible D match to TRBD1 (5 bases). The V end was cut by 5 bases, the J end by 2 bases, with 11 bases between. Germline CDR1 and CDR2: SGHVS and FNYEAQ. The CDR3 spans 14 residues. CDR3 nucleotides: TGTGCCAGCAGCCCACTGGACACCACAGATACGCAGTATTTT. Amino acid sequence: CASSPLDTTDTQYF.

The CDR3 sequence is CASSFRRQGWELFF. The CDR3 nucleotides are TGTGCCAGCAGCTTTCGAAGACAGGGTTGGGAGCTGTTTTTT. The chain uses TRBV11-3 and TRBJ2-2; TRBD1 agrees at 7 bases. The CDR3 runs 14 residues. Germline V gene data show CDR1 as SGHNT and CDR2 as YENEEA. Unmatched junction bases numbered 7, after V lost 3 bases and J lost 9 bases.

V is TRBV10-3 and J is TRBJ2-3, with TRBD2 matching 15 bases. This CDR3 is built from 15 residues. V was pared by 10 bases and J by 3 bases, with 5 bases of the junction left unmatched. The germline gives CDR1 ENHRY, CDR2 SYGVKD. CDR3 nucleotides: TGTGCCAGCCGCGGGACTAGCGGGGGGACAGATACGCAGTATTTT. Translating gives CASRGTSGGTDTQYF.

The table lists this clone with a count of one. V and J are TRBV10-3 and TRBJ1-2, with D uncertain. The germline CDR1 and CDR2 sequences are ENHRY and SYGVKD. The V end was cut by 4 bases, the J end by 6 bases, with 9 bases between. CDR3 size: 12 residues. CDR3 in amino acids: CAISVATHGYTF. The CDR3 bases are TGTGCCATCAGTGTTGCGACTCATGGCTACACCTTC.

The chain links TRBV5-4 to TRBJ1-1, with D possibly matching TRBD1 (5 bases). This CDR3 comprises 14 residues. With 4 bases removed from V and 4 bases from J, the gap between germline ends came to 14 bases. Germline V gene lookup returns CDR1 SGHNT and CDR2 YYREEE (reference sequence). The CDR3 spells CASSLPTESTEAFF. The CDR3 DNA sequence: TGTGCCAGCAGCCTACCGACAGAGAGCACTGAAGCTTTCTTT.

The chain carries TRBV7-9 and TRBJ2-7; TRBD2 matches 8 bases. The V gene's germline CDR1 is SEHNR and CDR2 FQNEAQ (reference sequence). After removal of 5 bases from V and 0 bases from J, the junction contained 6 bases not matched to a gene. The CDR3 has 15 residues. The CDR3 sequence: CASSAGLASSYEQYF. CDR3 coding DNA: TGTGCCAGCAGCGCCGGACTAGCTAGCTCCTACGAGCAGTACTTC. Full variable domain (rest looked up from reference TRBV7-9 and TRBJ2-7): DTGVSQNPRHKITKRGQNVTFRCDPISEHNRLYWYRQTLGQGPEFLTYFQNEAQLEKSRLLSDRFSAERPKGSFSTLEIQRTEQGDSAMYLCASSAGLASSYEQYFGPGTRLTVT.

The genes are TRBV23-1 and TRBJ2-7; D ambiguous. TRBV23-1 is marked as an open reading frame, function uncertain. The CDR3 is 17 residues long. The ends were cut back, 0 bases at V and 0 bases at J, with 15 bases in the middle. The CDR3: CASSQSSRSPRSYEQYF. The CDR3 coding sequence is TGCGCCAGCAGTCAATCGTCTCGAAGTCCGCGCTCCTACGAGCAGTACTTC.

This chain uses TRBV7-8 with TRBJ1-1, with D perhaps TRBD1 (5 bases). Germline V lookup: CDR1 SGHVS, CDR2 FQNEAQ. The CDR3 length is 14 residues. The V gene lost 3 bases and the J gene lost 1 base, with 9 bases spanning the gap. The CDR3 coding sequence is TGTGCCAGCAGCTTCCAACAGGCGAACACTGAAGCTTTCTTT. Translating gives CASSFQQANTEAFF.

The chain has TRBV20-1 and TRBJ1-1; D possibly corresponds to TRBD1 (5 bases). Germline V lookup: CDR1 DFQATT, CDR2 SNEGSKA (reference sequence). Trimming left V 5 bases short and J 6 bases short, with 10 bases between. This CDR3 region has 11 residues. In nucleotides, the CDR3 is TGCAGTGCTCACGGGGGGTCTGAAGCTTTCTTT. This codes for CSAHGGSEAFF.

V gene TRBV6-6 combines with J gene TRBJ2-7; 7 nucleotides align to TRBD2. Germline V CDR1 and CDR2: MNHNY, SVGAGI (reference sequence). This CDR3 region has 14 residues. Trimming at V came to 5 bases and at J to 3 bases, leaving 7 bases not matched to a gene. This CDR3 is CASSTSAKNYEQYF. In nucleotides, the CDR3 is TGTGCCAGCAGTACTAGCGCGAAGAACTACGAGCAGTACTTC.

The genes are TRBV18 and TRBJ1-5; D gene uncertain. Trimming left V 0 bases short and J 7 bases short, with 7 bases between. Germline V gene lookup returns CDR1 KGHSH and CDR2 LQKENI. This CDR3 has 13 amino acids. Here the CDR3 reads CASSPPGYQPQHF. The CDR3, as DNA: TGTGCCAGCTCACCACCCGGGTACCAGCCCCAGCATTTT.

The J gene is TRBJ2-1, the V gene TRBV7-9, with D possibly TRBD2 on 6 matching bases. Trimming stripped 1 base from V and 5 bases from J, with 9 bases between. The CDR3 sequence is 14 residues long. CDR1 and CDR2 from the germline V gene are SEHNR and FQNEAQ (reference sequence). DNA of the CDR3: TGTGCCAGCAGCTTAGAGGGACTGAACAATGAGCAGTTCTTC. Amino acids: CASSLEGLNNEQFF.

CDR3 amino acids: CASSIGGEQYF. For the CDR3, the DNA is TGCGCCAGCAGCATCGGGGGCGAGCAGTACTTC. This rearrangement joins TRBV5-1 to TRBJ2-7, with D possibly matching TRBD2 (6 bases). V lost 4 bases and J 6 bases, leaving 8 bases between the germline ends. This CDR3 comprises 11 residues. Per germline, CDR1 SGHRS and CDR2 YFSETQ.

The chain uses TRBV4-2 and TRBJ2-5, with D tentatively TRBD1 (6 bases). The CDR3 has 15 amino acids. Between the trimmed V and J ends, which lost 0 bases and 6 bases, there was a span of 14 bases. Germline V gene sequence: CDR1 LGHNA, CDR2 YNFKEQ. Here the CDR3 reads CASSQDGGGGKTQYF. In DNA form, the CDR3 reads TGTGCCAGCAGCCAAGATGGGGGCGGTGGGAAGACCCAGTACTTC.

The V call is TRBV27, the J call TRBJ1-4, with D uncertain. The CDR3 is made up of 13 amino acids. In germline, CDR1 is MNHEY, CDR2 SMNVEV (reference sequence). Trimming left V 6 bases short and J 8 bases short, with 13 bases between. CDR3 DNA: TGTGCCAGCAGCACGGGCGGCGGGGAAAAACTGTTTTTT. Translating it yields CASSTGGGEKLFF.

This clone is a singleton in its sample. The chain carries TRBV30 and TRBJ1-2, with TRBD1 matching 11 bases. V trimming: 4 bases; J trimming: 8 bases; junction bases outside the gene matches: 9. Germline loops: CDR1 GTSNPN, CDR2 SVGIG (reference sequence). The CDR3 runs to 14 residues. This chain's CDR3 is CAWKKRDRGAGYTF. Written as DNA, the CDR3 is TGTGCCTGGAAAAAAAGGGACAGGGGGGCAGGCTACACCTTC.

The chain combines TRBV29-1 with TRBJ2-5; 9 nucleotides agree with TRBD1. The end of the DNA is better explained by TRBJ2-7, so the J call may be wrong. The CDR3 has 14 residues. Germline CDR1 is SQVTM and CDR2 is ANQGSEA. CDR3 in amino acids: CSASPGQGSYEQYF. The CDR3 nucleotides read TGCAGCGCTTCACCGGGACAGGGTTCCTACGAGCAGTACTTC.

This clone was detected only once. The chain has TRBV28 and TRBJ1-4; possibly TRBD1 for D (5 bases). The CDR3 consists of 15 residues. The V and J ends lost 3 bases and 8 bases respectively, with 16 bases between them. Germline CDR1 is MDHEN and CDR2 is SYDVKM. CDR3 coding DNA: TGTGCCAGCAGTTTGGGGGGGGTGAATTCCGAAAAACTGTTTTTT. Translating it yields CASSLGGVNSEKLFF.

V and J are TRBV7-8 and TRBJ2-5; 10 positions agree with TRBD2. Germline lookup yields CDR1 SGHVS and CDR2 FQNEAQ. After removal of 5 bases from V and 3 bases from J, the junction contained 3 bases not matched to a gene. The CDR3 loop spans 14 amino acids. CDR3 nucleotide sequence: TGTGCCAGCAGCCGGCTAGCGGGGGAAGAGACCCAGTACTTC. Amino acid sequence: CASSRLAGEETQYF.

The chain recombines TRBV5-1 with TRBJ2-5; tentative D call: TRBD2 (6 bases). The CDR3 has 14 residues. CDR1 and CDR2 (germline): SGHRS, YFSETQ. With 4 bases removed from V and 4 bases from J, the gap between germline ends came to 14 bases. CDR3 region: CASSLSGWGETQYF. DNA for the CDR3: TGCGCCAGCAGCCTTAGCGGATGGGGAGAGACCCAGTACTTC.

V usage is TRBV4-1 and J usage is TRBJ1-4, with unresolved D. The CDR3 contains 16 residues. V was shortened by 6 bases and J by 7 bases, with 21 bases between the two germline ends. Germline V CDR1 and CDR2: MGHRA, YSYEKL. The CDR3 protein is CASSEGTRTLREKLFF. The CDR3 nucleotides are TGCGCCAGCAGTGAGGGCACTAGGACCTTACGTGAAAAACTGTTTTTT.

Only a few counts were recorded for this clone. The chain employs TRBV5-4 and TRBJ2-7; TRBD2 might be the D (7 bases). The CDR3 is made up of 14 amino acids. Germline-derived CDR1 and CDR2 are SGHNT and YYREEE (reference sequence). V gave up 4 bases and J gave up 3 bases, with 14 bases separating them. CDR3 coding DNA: TGTGCCAGCAGCAATCTGGGGGGGCTCTACGAGCAGTACTTC. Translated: CASSNLGGLYEQYF.

The CDR3: CASSVGAAGERLYNEQFF. The CDR3 coding sequence is TGTGCCAGCAGCGTAGGGGCGGCGGGGGAAAGACTCTACAATGAGCAGTTCTTC. This sequence joins TRBV7-6 and TRBJ2-1; 7 bases match TRBD2. Germline lookup yields CDR1 SGHVS and CDR2 FNYEAQ. Losses at the gene ends were 5 bases for V and 3 bases for J; bases not matched to a gene: 16. This CDR3 contains 18 residues.

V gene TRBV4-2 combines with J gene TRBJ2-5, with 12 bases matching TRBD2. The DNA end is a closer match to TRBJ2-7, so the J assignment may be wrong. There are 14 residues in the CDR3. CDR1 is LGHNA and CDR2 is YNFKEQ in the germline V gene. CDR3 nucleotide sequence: TGTGCCAGCAGCCACCTAGCGGGAGGGGACGAGCAGTACTTC. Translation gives CASSHLAGGDEQYF.